The 7 T cell receptor beta chains below come from one sample, sequenced in a study of CD8+ T cells in alopecia areata. Isolated RNA was reverse transcribed into cDNA used as the sequencing template. Data came from immunoSEQ multiplex PCR; TCRdb stores just in-frame clones and leaves some out. Observed in the sample are around 110,000 clones, none of them singletons. The specimen sequenced was lesional skin. The receptors were sampled from a C3H/HeJ mouse with alopecia areata. This strain's MHC haplotype is H2-k.

As concerns this clone: Gene names refer to mouse genes. The CDR3 goes on 4 residues after the read ends, and that part is filled in from the germline J gene. The chain carries TRBV1 and TRBJ1-4, with 8 bases aligning to TRBD1. The CDR3 has 16 residues. J lost 6 bases, V lost 0 bases, and 6 bases had no gene match. CDR1 is NSQYPW, CDR2 LRSPGD, per germline (reference sequence). The DNA read from the CDR3 is TGCACCTGCAGTGCAGATCTGGCAGGGGGCGACGAA. Translated: CTCSADLAGGDE. The whole CDR3 is CTCSADLAGGDERLFF.

This clone came up many times. At residue 12, the TCRdb protein departs from the DNA translation, so the protein shown here was derived from the DNA itself. Gene and germline names: mouse. The read halts 3 residues ahead of the CDR3 end, with the missing end drawn from the germline J gene. The gene calls are TRBV13-3 and TRBJ1-6; maybe TRBD1 (6 bases). TRBJ1-6 is reported as an ORF; its role is uncertain. Deletions cut 1 base from V and 6 bases from J, with 11 bases between. CDR3 length: 15 residues. The germline V gene has CDR1 NNHDY and CDR2 SYVADS. The CDR3 DNA, read in part, is TGTGCCAGCAGTGATCGGGGGGCTGGTAATTCGCCC. Encoded protein: CASSDRGAGNSP. The CDR3 as a whole reads CASSDRGAGNSPLYF.

With respect to this clone: Mouse germline and gene names are used. The DNA ends 4 residues before the CDR3 does, and the rest of the CDR3 is filled in from the germline J gene. The chain couples TRBV19 to TRBJ2-7; 10 nucleotides align to TRBD1. The CDR3 extends over 14 amino acids. CDR1 and CDR2 from the germline V gene are FNHDT and SITEND (reference sequence). Partial CDR3 DNA: TGTGCCAGCAGCCGCCGGGACAGGGGTTAT. Its protein is CASSRRDRGY. The whole CDR3 is CASSRRDRGYEQYF. The full variable domain, completed using reference TRBV19 and TRBJ2-7, is GGIITQTPKFLIGQEGQKLTLKCQQNFNHDTMYWYRQDSGKGLRLIYYSITENDLQKGDLSEGYDASREKKSSFSLTVTSAQKNEMAVFLCASSRRDRGYEQYFGPGTRLTVL.

Notes on this clone: Genes and germline come from the mouse. The read comes to an end 4 residues before the CDR3 does, leaving the germline J gene to fill in the end. J is TRBJ1-2 and V is TRBV13-1; 9 nucleotides agree with TRBD1. V dropped 0 bases and J dropped 1; count of bases not matched to a gene: 4. The germline CDR1 and CDR2 sequences are NSHNY and SYGAGN. The CDR3 is made up of 16 amino acids. The CDR3 reads CASSDVRDRVNSDYTF. CDR3 bases read: TGTGCCAGCAGTGATGTGAGGGACAGGGTAAACTCC.

As to this clone: Germline and genes here are mouse. The read is 4 residues too short to cover the CDR3 end, so that end is filled in from the germline J gene. The gene calls are TRBV19 and TRBJ2-7, with 8 bases identical to TRBD1. V lost 4 bases, J lost 2 bases, and 5 bases stayed unmatched. Germline values: CDR1 FNHDT, CDR2 SITEND (reference sequence). The CDR3 covers 14 residues. The part of the CDR3 DNA that was read is TGTGCCAGCAGTCACGACAGGGGAGCCTAT. This translates into CASSHDRGAY. The entire CDR3 protein is CASSHDRGAYEQYF.

Notes on this clone: Genes and germline are mouse. The read terminates 4 residues ahead of where the CDR3 ends, so the germline J gene completes it. The chain couples TRBV13-3 to TRBJ1-1, with a possible D match to TRBD1 (6 bases). CDR1 NNHDY and CDR2 SYVADS come from the germline V gene. The germline V and J ends were trimmed by 1 base and 4 bases, with 17 bases remaining between them. The CDR3 consists of 16 residues. CDR3 loop: CASSDRGAKGGTEVFF. The part of the CDR3 DNA that was read is TGTGCCAGCAGTGATCGGGGGGCGAAGGGAGGCACA.

This clone was counted a few times. Gene names are mouse gene names. Read sequence stops 4 residues before the CDR3 end, and the germline J gene provides the missing end. This rearrangement joins TRBV1 to TRBJ2-1; 8 positions match TRBD1. V gave up 3 bases and J gave up 2 bases; unmatched junction bases: 6. The germline CDR1 and CDR2 sequences are NSQYPW and LRSPGD (reference sequence). The CDR3 consists of 16 residues. The DNA read from the CDR3 is TGCACCTGCAGTGCCTGGACAGGGCGAGACTATGCT. The encoded protein is CTCSAWTGRDYA. The whole CDR3 region reads CTCSAWTGRDYAEQFF.